Listed here are 29 T cell receptor beta chains from one sample, sequenced in a study of shared T cell receptors in the human thymus. Produced via immunoSEQ multiplex PCR; TCRdb's table is partial and in-frame only. The data contain hundreds of thousands of clones, around 89% of them singletons. These data were also filed under a second study, of human thymus T cells.

Sequencing input: thymocytes. The receptors originated from a boy less than two years old with a congenital heart defect.

The rearrangement uses TRBV27 and TRBJ2-3; maybe TRBD2 (5 bases). Germline V gene data show CDR1 as MNHEY and CDR2 as SMNVEV (reference sequence). Trimming removed 2 bases at V and 2 bases at J, with 11 bases between. The CDR3 is 15 amino acids. The CDR3 nucleotides read TGTGCCAGCAGTTTAATTGTGGGAGACACAGATACGCAGTATTTT. It yields the protein CASSLIVGDTDTQYF.

The genes are TRBV6-5 and TRBJ2-3, with TRBD2 matching over 8 bases. With V trimmed by 5 bases and J by 9 bases, 4 bases remained unmatched. CDR1 and CDR2 (germline): MNHEY, SVGAGI. CDR3 length equals 12 residues. CDR3 nucleotide sequence: TGTGCCAGCAGTCGCCCGGGGGGGACGCAGTATTTT. Translating it yields CASSRPGGTQYF.

A single count supports this clone. This chain links TRBV7-2 with TRBJ2-7, with a tentative D call TRBD2 (5 bases). The CDR3 is 16 residues long. V was cut by 5 bases and J by 5 bases, with 22 bases left in between. Looked up from germline, CDR1 is SGHTA and CDR2 is FQGNSA. The CDR3 is CASSPVSAPTGDEQYF. The CDR3 region has the DNA TGTGCCAGCAGCCCAGTTTCAGCCCCTACCGGGGACGAGCAGTACTTC.

The rearrangement uses TRBV6-6 and TRBJ2-3, with 11 bases matching TRBD1. Germline CDR1 MNHNY, CDR2 SVGAGI (reference sequence). This CDR3 region has 16 residues. Trimming cost V 0 bases and J 3 bases; bases outside gene matches: 2. The CDR3 DNA reads TGTGCCAGCAGTTACTCGTGGGACAGGGGGACAGATACGCAGTATTTT. Residues: CASSYSWDRGTDTQYF.

This chain connects TRBV7-9 to TRBJ2-7, with 9 bases matching TRBD2. This CDR3 is built from 14 residues. CDR1 and CDR2 (germline): SEHNR, FQNEAQ (reference sequence). V dropped 2 bases and J dropped 5; count of bases not matched to a gene: 4. The CDR3 spells CASSLRREGDEQYF. The CDR3 bases are TGTGCCAGCAGCTTACGGCGGGAGGGCGACGAGCAGTACTTC.

Points on this clone: Within the sample, other DNA sequences also encode this same CDR3. V usage is TRBV27 and J usage is TRBJ2-1, with 15 bases identical to TRBD2. The ends lost 6 bases at V and 6 bases at J; junction bases unmatched: 9. CDR3 length: 17 residues. Looked up from germline, CDR1 is MNHEY and CDR2 is SMNVEV (reference sequence). CDR3 protein: CASSPRTSGRARNEQFF. CDR3 sequence (DNA): TGTGCCAGCAGCCCCAGGACTAGCGGGAGGGCCCGCAATGAGCAGTTCTTC.

The rearrangement links TRBV14 to TRBJ2-3; 7 bases fit TRBD2. The CDR3 length is 16 residues. Per germline, CDR1 SGHDN and CDR2 FVKESK. J lost 2 bases, V lost 2 bases, and 7 bases had no gene match. CDR3 region: CASSQTGGEATDTQYF. The DNA for the CDR3 is TGTGCCAGCAGCCAAACTGGGGGGGAGGCCACAGATACGCAGTATTTT.

The rearrangement links TRBV27 to TRBJ2-2, with 10 bases that match TRBD2. This CDR3 comprises 17 residues. The V gene's germline CDR1 is MNHEY and CDR2 SMNVEV (reference sequence). The J segment lost 4 bases and the V segment lost 5 bases, leaving 10 bases of the junction unmatched. The CDR3 DNA reads as TGTGCCAGCAGTAATCTAGCGGGAGAGATGGGCACCGGGGAGCTGTTTTTT. This translates into CASSNLAGEMGTGELFF.

This clone was counted between two and nine times. The rearrangement joins TRBV14 to TRBJ2-7; possibly TRBD1 for D (5 bases). Trimming took off 3 bases at V and 6 bases at J, with 9 bases between the two ends. Germline CDR1 SGHDN, CDR2 FVKESK. CDR3 size: 12 residues. CDR3 sequence reads: CASSQSQGEQYF. The CDR3 region has the DNA TGTGCCAGCAGCCAGAGTCAGGGCGAGCAGTACTTC.

This clone was seen a handful of times. This rearrangement joins TRBV10-3 to TRBJ1-4; TRBD1 agrees at 9 bases. This CDR3 is built from 13 residues. The trim removed 8 bases at V and 6 bases at J, leaving 4 bases unmatched. Germline V CDR1 and CDR2: ENHRY, SYGVKD. The CDR3 region has the DNA TGTGCCATCGGGGACAGGGAATATGAAAAACTGTTTTTT. It codes for CAIGDREYEKLFF.

The genes are TRBV7-6 and TRBJ1-4, with a tentative D call TRBD1 (5 bases). CDR1 is SGHVS, CDR2 FNYEAQ, per germline. V was pared by 1 base and J by 5 bases, with 11 bases between. CDR3 length equals 15 residues. CDR3 protein: CASSLVWGGNEKLFF. DNA for the CDR3: TGTGCCAGCAGCTTAGTTTGGGGGGGGAATGAAAAACTGTTTTTT.

This chain uses TRBV6-5 with TRBJ1-1; 9 bases match TRBD1. The V gene's germline CDR1 is MNHEY and CDR2 SVGAGI. J gave up 6 bases and V 6 bases, and 8 bases lay outside the gene matches. The CDR3 totals 14 residues. This CDR3 is CASSRDRAQPEAFF. CDR3 nucleotide sequence: TGTGCCAGCAGCCGGGACAGGGCCCAGCCTGAAGCTTTCTTT.

The chain employs TRBV19 and TRBJ2-5; 7 bases align to TRBD2. The J segment lost 5 bases and the V segment lost 0 bases, leaving 3 bases of the junction unmatched. The CDR3 contains 14 residues. The germline V gene encodes CDR1 LNHDA and CDR2 SQIVND (reference sequence). CDR3 sequence (DNA): TGTGCCAGTAGTATAGATGCGGGAGTCGAGACCCAGTACTTC. Protein product: CASSIDAGVETQYF.

V usage is TRBV7-2 and J usage is TRBJ1-1; no clear D gene. Trimming shortened V by 5 bases and J by 5 bases, and 12 bases separated the two germline ends. The CDR3 is 13 amino acids. Germline V gives CDR1 SGHTA, CDR2 FQGNSA. CDR3 nucleotide sequence: TGTGCCAGCAGCCTCGTAGCCGTAACTGAAGCTTTCTTT. This gives the protein CASSLVAVTEAFF.

This chain connects TRBV2 to TRBJ1-5; 9 bases align to TRBD1. CDR3 size: 14 residues. The germline V gene has CDR1 SNHLY and CDR2 FYNNEI. J gave up 6 bases and V 6 bases, and 6 bases lay outside the gene matches. The CDR3 nucleotides read TGTGCCAGCAGGGGACAGGGTTCGAGTCAGCCCCAGCATTTT. It specifies CASRGQGSSQPQHF.

The gene calls are TRBV15 and TRBJ2-7, with 14 positions matching TRBD2. The CDR3 is 16 residues long. In germline, CDR1 is LNHNV, CDR2 YYDKDF (reference sequence). V shed 4 bases and J 4 bases; nucleotides not matched to a gene: 6. CDR3 nucleotides: TGTGCCACCAGCATAGGGACTAGCGGGAGTCTTTACGAGCAGTACTTC. Amino acid sequence: CATSIGTSGSLYEQYF.

The chain uses TRBV27 and TRBJ2-1; 8 nucleotides align to TRBD2. J gave up 0 bases and V 8 bases, and 9 bases lay outside the gene matches. This CDR3 comprises 16 residues. Germline CDR1 reads MNHEY; CDR2 reads SMNVEV (reference sequence). The CDR3 coding sequence is TGTGCCAGCGGATTCGGCGGGAGGCGCTCCTACAATGAGCAGTTCTTC. It translates to CASGFGGRRSYNEQFF.

The chain carries TRBV28 and TRBJ1-5, with 10 bases identical to TRBD1. CDR3 length: 17 residues. The germline V gene has CDR1 MDHEN and CDR2 SYDVKM. With 2 bases clipped from V and 3 bases from J, the junction kept 7 bases outside the gene matches. This chain's CDR3 is CASSLSDRGPHNQPQHF. As DNA, the CDR3 is TGTGCCAGCAGTTTAAGTGACAGGGGGCCCCACAATCAGCCCCAGCATTTT. Complete variable domain (other parts from reference TRBV28 and TRBJ1-5): DVKVTQSSRYLVKRTGEKVFLECVQDMDHENMFWYRQDPGLGLRLIYFSYDVKMKEKGDIPEGYSVSREKKERFSLILESASTNQTSMYLCASSLSDRGPHNQPQHFGDGTRLSIL.

This clone was seen only a few times. The chain has TRBV5-4 and TRBJ2-4; 8 nucleotides match TRBD2. Germline trimming cut 1 base from V and 1 base from J; bases unmatched to any gene: 10. The CDR3 is 18 amino acids. Germline assignment: CDR1 SGHNT and CDR2 YYREEE (reference sequence). CDR3: CASSLSGTRYFAKNIQYF. CDR3 nucleotide sequence: TGTGCCAGCAGCTTGTCGGGGACTAGATACTTTGCCAAAAACATTCAGTACTTC.

This clone showed up just once. The chain links TRBV28 to TRBJ2-1, with TRBD1 as a possible D gene (6 bases). The V end was cut by 6 bases, the J end by 13 bases, with 16 bases between. Germline CDR1 and CDR2: MDHEN and SYDVKM. The CDR3 has 12 amino acids. The CDR3 here is CASSPPQGTQFF. CDR3 DNA sequence: TGTGCCAGCAGCCCTCCCCAGGGGACCCAGTTCTTC.

The sample holds one count of this clone. The chain has TRBV28 and TRBJ2-7, with D uncertain. From germline, CDR1 is MDHEN and CDR2 SYDVKM. The V end lost 7 bases, the J end lost 3 bases, and 16 bases lay between the germline ends. The CDR3 is 14 amino acids. The DNA for the CDR3 is TGTGCCAGCAAGCCCCGACGGGTACTCTACGAGCAGTACTTC. It yields the protein CASKPRRVLYEQYF. The complete variable domain, with remaining parts taken from reference TRBV28 and TRBJ2-7, reads DVKVTQSSRYLVKRTGEKVFLECVQDMDHENMFWYRQDPGLGLRLIYFSYDVKMKEKGDIPEGYSVSREKKERFSLILESASTNQTSMYLCASKPRRVLYEQYFGPGTRLTVT.

V is TRBV7-6 and J is TRBJ2-2; 9 bases are shared with TRBD2. This CDR3 region has 17 residues. Germline V gene lookup returns CDR1 SGHVS and CDR2 FNYEAQ. The junction had 7 bases not matched to a gene; V was cut back by 1 base and J by 4 bases. The CDR3, as DNA: TGTGCCAGCAGCTTAGGGGTTAGCGGGGGAGGCACCGGGGAGCTGTTTTTT. Translation: CASSLGVSGGGTGELFF.

This sequence joins TRBV15 and TRBJ2-7; 8 bases match TRBD2. CDR1 and CDR2 from the germline V gene are LNHNV and YYDKDF (reference sequence). The junction had 8 bases not matched to a gene; V was cut back by 0 bases and J by 4 bases. This CDR3 comprises 16 residues. The CDR3 bases are TGTGCCACCAGCAGAGATTTCGGGAGGGGCACATACGAGCAGTACTTC. This translates into CATSRDFGRGTYEQYF. Based on the CDR3 plus reference TRBV15 and TRBJ2-7, the full variable domain is DAMVIQNPRYQVTQFGKPVTLSCSQTLNHNVMYWYQQKSSQAPKLLFHYYDKDFNNEADTPDNFQSRRPNTSFCFLDIRSPGLGDTAMYLCATSRDFGRGTYEQYFGPGTRLTVT.

CDR3 coding DNA: TGTGCCTGGAGTGAAGGACAGGGGTCCTACGAGCAGTACTTC. It translates to CAWSEGQGSYEQYF. This rearrangement joins TRBV30 to TRBJ2-7; TRBD1 matches 9 bases. V was clipped by 1 base and J by 1 base; unmatched bases: 2. Germline CDR1 is GTSNPN and CDR2 is SVGIG (reference sequence). The CDR3 runs to 14 residues.

The chain carries TRBV28 and TRBJ2-1, with 15 bases that match TRBD2. The CDR3 extends over 20 amino acids. The ends lost 5 bases at V and 1 base at J; junction bases unmatched: 12. In germline, CDR1 is MDHEN, CDR2 SYDVKM. The CDR3: CASSLTGLAGGGLSYNEQFF. The CDR3 DNA reads TGTGCCAGCAGTCTTACCGGACTAGCGGGAGGGGGTCTGTCCTACAATGAGCAGTTCTTC.

The V gene is TRBV28, the J gene TRBJ2-4; 9 bases are shared with TRBD2. The CDR3 totals 17 residues. The trim removed 6 bases at V and 1 base at J, leaving 10 bases unmatched. The V gene's germline CDR1 is MDHEN and CDR2 SYDVKM. The CDR3 is CASSLLAGSGAKNIQYF. In DNA, the CDR3 is TGTGCCAGCAGCTTGCTAGCGGGATCCGGGGCCAAAAACATTCAGTACTTC.

The rearrangement links TRBV5-1 to TRBJ2-3, with 13 bases fitting TRBD2. CDR1 and CDR2 from the germline V gene are SGHRS and YFSETQ. The trim removed 3 bases at V and 5 bases at J, leaving 18 bases unmatched. This CDR3 is 20 amino acids long. The DNA for the CDR3 is TGCGCCAGCAGCTCCCACTTGTCGGGGACTAGCGGGGTCTCGGAAGATACGCAGTATTTT. Encoded protein: CASSSHLSGTSGVSEDTQYF.

The rearrangement uses TRBV6-1 and TRBJ1-2, with D possibly matching TRBD1 (5 bases). The germline CDR1 and CDR2 sequences are MNHNS and SASEGT. Trimming removed 2 bases at V and 2 bases at J, with 6 bases between. This CDR3 has 13 amino acids. As DNA, the CDR3 is TGTGCCAGCAGTGAACGGGGGAACTATGGCTACACCTTC. Encoded protein: CASSERGNYGYTF.

The rearrangement joins TRBV4-3 to TRBJ1-2; 12 bases are shared with TRBD1. Germline V gene sequence: CDR1 LGHNA, CDR2 YSLEER. Unmatched junction bases numbered 9, after V lost 0 bases and J lost 1 base. CDR3 size: 19 residues. The CDR3 region has the DNA TGCGCCAGCAGCCAAGATAGTGGGACAGGGGGCACCCTTAACTATGGCTACACCTTC. It encodes CASSQDSGTGGTLNYGYTF.